This T cell receptor (beta chain) came from a study of cytomegalovirus exposure and HLA in healthy donors. The study, taken as a whole, reports: Within a later analysis, the majority of CMV-associated TCR beta chains appeared HLA-restricted. Accounts indicate the classifier identified cytomegalovirus status with strong specificity and sensitivity. Reportedly, TCR beta sequences accurately predicted HLA-A and HLA-B alleles in most subjects. The authors later linked a missense DCLRE1C variant to TCR beta V- and J-gene trimming.

A single count supports this clone. The antigen is unknown. The PCR made use of 60 Vbeta and 13 Jbeta primers. Using immunoSEQ multiplex PCR, the repertoire was profiled, and TCRdb retains in-frame clones only, with some absent. This table holds more than 130,000 clones, 60% to 80% found once. The sample was PBMCs. The TCR originated in a woman between 50 and 59 years old in good health and CMV-seronegative.

In nucleotides, the CDR3 is TGTGCCAGCATGAGAACTAGCGGGGGGGCCTTAGAGACCCAGTACTTC. As protein: CASMRTSGGALETQYF. The chain combines TRBV27 with TRBJ2-5, with 13 bases aligning to TRBD2. The V segment lost 7 bases and the J segment 4 bases; nucleotides outside the gene matches: 9. The CDR3 covers 16 residues. In germline, CDR1 is MNHEY, CDR2 SMNVEV (reference sequence).